The 27 T cell receptor beta chains presented below share a single source sample, sequenced in a study of T cells in Graves' hyperthyroidism and ophthalmopathy. TCR beta CDR3 sequences were amplified from RNA transcripts. The HTBI primer set drove a first-round RT-PCR of the TCR CDR3. TCRdb itself ran the multiplex PCR reads through MiXCR, one entry per CDR3 protein. The sample has a few hundred thousand distinct CDR3 sequences; about 20% are singletons. Sequencing was carried out using blood. All receptors derive from a woman younger than 30 with Graves' hyperthyroidism.

This clonotype was counted many times. V usage is TRBV12-3 or TRBV12-4 and J usage is TRBJ1-1; D is perhaps TRBD1 (5 bases). Trimming removed 3 bases at V and 13 bases at J, with 18 bases between. This CDR3 has 13 amino acids. The CDR3 loop is CASSLGTGRRGFF. CDR3 nucleotide sequence: TGTGCCAGCAGTTTGGGTACAGGACGACGGGGTTTCTTT.

This clonotype was counted many times. The chain uses TRBV5-1 and TRBJ2-7; D may match TRBD1 or TRBD2 (5 bases each). This CDR3 region has 15 residues. Trimming stripped 4 bases from V and 4 bases from J, with 18 bases between. The germline CDR1 and CDR2 sequences are SGHRS and YFSETQ. This chain's CDR3 is CASSALWGPEYEQYF. The CDR3, as DNA: TGCGCCAGCAGCGCTCTGTGGGGACCCGAGTACGAGCAGTACTTC.

This clonotype was observed at least ten times. This chain links TRBV3-1 with TRBJ1-1; D gene unclear. Germline CDR1 and CDR2: LGHDT and YNNKEL (reference sequence). The germline V and J ends were trimmed by 2 bases and 5 bases, with 3 bases remaining between them. CDR3 length equals 11 residues. This CDR3 reads CASSQLTEAFF. The CDR3 DNA sequence: TGTGCCAGCAGCCAACTAACTGAAGCTTTCTTT.

This clonotype appeared a single time. The chain recombines TRBV7-2 with TRBJ2-4, with D maybe TRBD1 (6 bases). The germline V gene has CDR1 SGHTA and CDR2 FQGNSA. This CDR3 is 16 amino acids long. Between the trimmed V and J ends, which lost 3 bases and 0 bases, there was a span of 12 bases. CDR3 DNA sequence: TGTGCCAGCAGCTTCCGACAGGCCGAAGCCAAAAACATTCAGTACTTC. This sequence encodes CASSFRQAEAKNIQYF.

The chain has TRBV27 and TRBJ2-6; 11 nucleotides line up with TRBD1. This CDR3 has 16 amino acids. Losses at the gene ends were 5 bases for V and 2 bases for J; bases not matched to a gene: 2. From germline, CDR1 is MNHEY and CDR2 SMNVEV (reference sequence). CDR3 amino acids: CASSRTGGTGANVLTF. For the CDR3, the DNA is TGTGCCAGCAGTAGGACAGGGGGCACTGGGGCCAACGTCCTGACTTTC.

This clonotype occurred many times. The genes are TRBV5-1 and TRBJ2-7; TRBD2 agrees at 8 bases. After removal of 2 bases from V and 5 bases from J, the junction contained 15 bases not matched to a gene. This CDR3 region has 17 residues. Germline CDR1 reads SGHRS; CDR2 reads YFSETQ. The CDR3 region has the DNA TGCGCCAGCAGCTTCGGTTGGATTTCCGGACTAGCAGACGAGCAGTACTTC. It specifies CASSFGWISGLADEQYF. Supplemented by reference TRBV5-1 and TRBJ2-7, the full variable domain reads KAGVTQTPRYLIKTRGQQVTLSCSPISGHRSVSWYQQTPGQGLQFLFEYFSETQRNKGNFPGRFSGRQFSNSRSEMNVSTLELGDSALYLCASSFGWISGLADEQYFGPGTRLTVT.

This clonotype has ten or more counts. The V call is TRBV5-1, the J call TRBJ2-4; D possibly uses TRBD1 or TRBD2 (6 bases each). The CDR3 covers 14 residues. The germline V and J ends were trimmed by 0 bases and 7 bases, with 11 bases remaining between them. Germline V gives CDR1 SGHRS, CDR2 YFSETQ. The CDR3 is CASSLGRGLNIQYF. CDR3 bases: TGCGCCAGCAGCTTGGGTCGGGGGCTCAACATTCAGTACTTC.

This clonotype came up many times. V usage is TRBV12-3 or TRBV12-4 and J usage is TRBJ1-6, with a weak D call TRBD1 (5 bases). Trimming removed 6 bases at V and 11 bases at J, with 11 bases between. The CDR3 runs to 12 residues. CDR3 bases: TGTGCCAGCAGGTACAGCAGGGCACCCCTCCACTTT. Translation gives CASRYSRAPLHF.

There are many counts of this clonotype. The rearrangement uses TRBV7-9 and TRBJ1-2, with 7 positions matching TRBD1. J was trimmed by 8 bases and V by 2 bases; bases with no gene match: 23. This CDR3 region has 19 residues. Germline CDR1 and CDR2: SEHNR and FQNEAQ (reference sequence). The CDR3 nucleotides read TGTGCCAGCAGCTTATTGGGGGCCTATAGGGACAGTCGTCCGAGCGGCTACACCTTC. Protein product: CASSLLGAYRDSRPSGYTF.

This clonotype was seen ten or more times. The genes are TRBV5-1 and TRBJ1-2, with 7 bases fitting TRBD1. Germline CDR1 and CDR2: SGHRS and YFSETQ. The V gene end was trimmed by 2 bases and the J gene end by 4 bases; junction bases not matched to a gene: 5. The length of the CDR3 is 14 residues. CDR3: CASSLGDRSYGYTF. In DNA, the CDR3 is TGCGCCAGCAGCTTAGGGGACAGAAGCTATGGCTACACCTTC.

The table lists this clonotype with many counts. V gene TRBV4-2 combines with J gene TRBJ1-5; the D is unclear. The CDR3 runs to 15 residues. The germline V gene has CDR1 LGHNA and CDR2 YNFKEQ. The V end lost 0 bases, the J end lost 0 bases, and 6 bases lay between the germline ends. CDR3: CASSQEEDSNQPQHF. The CDR3 DNA reads as TGTGCCAGCAGCCAAGAAGAAGATAGCAATCAGCCCCAGCATTTT.

Turning to this clonotype: One end of the junction fails to match germline, which may point to a read error. The chain is built from TRBV11-2 and TRBJ2-7, with D possibly being TRBD1 (5 bases). CDR1 SGHAT and CDR2 FQNNGV come from the germline V gene. The CDR3 is 16 residues long. The CDR3 nucleotides are TGTGCCAGCAGCGCCCCACAACAGGACCCCTCCTACGAGCACTACTTC. Translating it yields CASSAPQQDPSYEHYF.

This clonotype was picked up many times. The chain carries TRBV14 and TRBJ2-7, with D maybe TRBD1 (6 bases). V gave up 9 bases and J gave up 2 bases, with 17 bases separating them. The CDR3 extends over 14 amino acids. CDR1 is SGHDN, CDR2 FVKESK, per germline. The CDR3 DNA is TGTGCCAGTTCGACAGGCGACCAGCCCTACGAGCAGTACTTC. Protein sequence: CASSTGDQPYEQYF.

The table lists this clonotype with a few counts. The chain is built from TRBV12-3 or TRBV12-4 and TRBJ1-1; 7 nucleotides agree with TRBD1. This CDR3 has 17 amino acids. V was pared by 7 bases and J by 1 base, with 15 bases of the junction left unmatched. DNA for the CDR3: TGTGCCAGCACCCGGGGGAGGGCAGGGGGGGAGAACACTGAAGCTTTCTTT. As protein: CASTRGRAGGENTEAFF.

This clonotype was recorded many times. The chain links TRBV7-6 to TRBJ2-7; 8 nucleotides align to TRBD2. With 1 base clipped from V and 6 bases from J, the junction kept 2 bases outside the gene matches. CDR3 length: 13 residues. Germline V gives CDR1 SGHVS, CDR2 FNYEAQ. This CDR3 is CASSLEGTSEQYF. The CDR3 nucleotides are TGTGCCAGCAGCTTAGAGGGGACTAGCGAGCAGTACTTC.

This clonotype was recorded at least ten times. The CDR3 is CASQEGASTGELFF. The CDR3 nucleotides read TGTGCCTCCCAGGAGGGGGCCAGCACCGGGGAGCTGTTTTTT. The chain combines TRBV7-3 with TRBJ2-2, with TRBD1 as a possible D gene (7 bases). The CDR3 has 14 residues. From germline, CDR1 is SGHTA and CDR2 FQGTGA. V gave up 11 bases and J gave up 4 bases, with 17 bases separating them.

This clonotype was found many times. The V gene is TRBV29-1, the J gene TRBJ1-2; 8 bases are shared with TRBD1. V was clipped by 6 bases and J by 1 base; unmatched bases: 4. CDR1 SQVTM and CDR2 ANQGSEA come from the germline V gene. The CDR3 contains 13 residues. This CDR3 reads CSVGQGDNYGYTF. In DNA form, the CDR3 reads TGCAGCGTCGGACAGGGAGATAACTATGGCTACACCTTC.

The chain recombines TRBV6-1 with TRBJ1-5, with 8 bases aligning to TRBD1. J lost 4 bases, V lost 6 bases, and 5 bases had no gene match. The germline V gene has CDR1 MNHNS and CDR2 SASEGT. The CDR3 consists of 14 residues. CDR3 in amino acids: CASRSRGRNQPQHF. Written as DNA, the CDR3 is TGTGCCAGCAGAAGCAGGGGGCGAAATCAGCCCCAGCATTTT.

In its sample, this clonotype was seen many times. The rearrangement uses TRBV18 and TRBJ1-2; D not resolved. Germline V gene sequence: CDR1 KGHSH, CDR2 LQKENI. The ends were cut back, 5 bases at V and 5 bases at J, with 9 bases in the middle. The CDR3 covers 12 residues. For the CDR3, the DNA is TGTGCCAGCTCATCCGACCTGTATGGCTACACCTTC. It yields the protein CASSSDLYGYTF.

This clonotype was observed many times. The CDR3 bases are TGTGCCAGCAGTCTTATAGGCGGCTACACCTTC. Amino acid sequence: CASSLIGGYTF. This chain links TRBV12-3 or TRBV12-4 with TRBJ1-2; D is undetermined. The V and J ends lost 5 bases and 8 bases respectively, with 9 bases between them. This CDR3 has 11 residues.

This clonotype was counted between two and nine times. At one of its ends the junction is not consistent with the germline gene, which may arise from a read error. The chain carries TRBV4-2 and TRBJ2-5; 11 positions agree with TRBD2. In germline, CDR1 is LGHNA, CDR2 YNFKEQ. The CDR3 runs 15 residues. Written as DNA, the CDR3 is TGTGCCAGCGGCCATAGCGGGGGGGATCAAGAGACCCAGTACTTC. Amino acid sequence: CASGHSGGDQETQYF.

This clonotype came up many times. This chain uses TRBV6-1 with TRBJ2-7, with D perhaps matching TRBD2 (5 bases). CDR1 is MNHNS and CDR2 is SASEGT in the germline V gene. V lost 1 base and J lost 3, with 13 bases in between. CDR3 length: 15 residues. CDR3 in amino acids: CASSEGVGGDYEQYF. In DNA form, the CDR3 reads TGTGCCAGCAGTGAAGGGGTTGGAGGAGACTACGAGCAGTACTTC.

The chain links TRBV6-1 to TRBJ2-7; 9 bases fit TRBD2. The CDR3 sequence is 14 residues long. CDR1 and CDR2 from the germline V gene are MNHNS and SASEGT. CDR3 loop: CASSEGLAADEQWV. In DNA form, the CDR3 reads TGTGCCAGTTCCGAGGGACTAGCCGCCGACGAGCAGTGGGTC.

This clonotype was picked up many times. The CDR3 sequence is CSAIGTKQETQYF. The CDR3 DNA follows: TGCAGTGCTATAGGGACTAAACAAGAGACCCAGTACTTC. V usage is TRBV20-1 and J usage is TRBJ2-5, with 7 positions matching TRBD2. The CDR3 totals 13 residues. V was clipped by 4 bases and J by 2 bases; unmatched bases: 4. The germline V gene has CDR1 DFQATT and CDR2 SNEGSKA (reference sequence).

This clonotype was observed many times. The rearrangement uses TRBV5-1 and TRBJ2-7; D is possibly TRBD1 or TRBD2 (6 bases each). The CDR3 is made up of 11 amino acids. The V end lost 7 bases, the J end lost 6 bases, and 11 bases lay between the germline ends. CDR1 SGHRS and CDR2 YFSETQ come from the germline V gene. This chain's CDR3 is CASASGAEQYF. The CDR3, as DNA: TGCGCCAGCGCATCGGGGGCCGAGCAGTACTTC.

This clonotype was recorded many times. This rearrangement joins TRBV12-3 or TRBV12-4 to TRBJ1-2, with TRBD1 as a possible D gene (5 bases). Trimming took off 3 bases at V and 5 bases at J, with 16 bases between the two ends. This CDR3 spans 15 amino acids. CDR3 sequence reads: CASSLGQRGFYGYTF. The CDR3 bases are TGTGCCAGCAGTTTGGGTCAAAGGGGTTTTTATGGCTACACCTTC.

The sample holds many counts of this clonotype. The V call is TRBV20-1, the J call TRBJ2-7; the D gene is possibly TRBD2 (6 bases). V lost 3 bases and J 2 bases, leaving 11 bases between the germline ends. There are 13 residues in the CDR3. Germline values: CDR1 DFQATT, CDR2 SNEGSKA (reference sequence). The CDR3 is CSASGGPPYEQYF. The CDR3 DNA sequence: TGCAGTGCTAGCGGGGGACCCCCCTACGAGCAGTACTTC.